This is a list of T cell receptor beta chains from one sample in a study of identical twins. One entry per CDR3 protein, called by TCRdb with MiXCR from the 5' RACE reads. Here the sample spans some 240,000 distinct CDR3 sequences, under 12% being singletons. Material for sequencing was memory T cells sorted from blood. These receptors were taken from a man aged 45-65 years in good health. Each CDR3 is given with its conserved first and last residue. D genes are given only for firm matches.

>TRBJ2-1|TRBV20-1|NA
CSARERDVRNYNEQFF
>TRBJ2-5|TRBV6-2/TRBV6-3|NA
CASNPIPQETQYF
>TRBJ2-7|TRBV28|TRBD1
CASRPPITGGIFDEQYF
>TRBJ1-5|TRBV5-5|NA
CASSPLGGDSSNQPQHF
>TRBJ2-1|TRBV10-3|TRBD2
CAIRGLAGGKDEQFF
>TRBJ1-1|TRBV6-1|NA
CASSEFGDTEAFF
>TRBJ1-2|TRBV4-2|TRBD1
CASSPGTADNYGYTF
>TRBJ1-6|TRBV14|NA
CASRLRVGSPLHF
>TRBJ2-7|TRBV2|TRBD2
CASSVDTGGYEQYF
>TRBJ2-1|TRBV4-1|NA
CASSQDYAREQFF
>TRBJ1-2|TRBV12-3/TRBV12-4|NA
CASSPDANYGYTF
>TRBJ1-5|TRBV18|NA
CASSGGNQPQHF
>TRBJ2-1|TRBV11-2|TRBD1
CASSWGTGTHNEQFF
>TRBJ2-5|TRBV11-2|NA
CASSLGTYRESQTQYF
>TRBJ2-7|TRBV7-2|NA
CASSSRGAYEQYF
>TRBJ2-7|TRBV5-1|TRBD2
CASSRGGGTSYEQYF
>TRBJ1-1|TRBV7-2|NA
CASSPNLRAFF
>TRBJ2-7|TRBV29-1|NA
CSVELNRSGYEQYF
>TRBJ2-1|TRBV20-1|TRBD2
CSARGLAGGGSSYNEQFF
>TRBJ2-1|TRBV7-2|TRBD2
CASSYNSGRAVNEQFF
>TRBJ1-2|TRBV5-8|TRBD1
CASTPRGQGIDYGYTF
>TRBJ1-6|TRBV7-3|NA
CASSLFGSGDSPLHF
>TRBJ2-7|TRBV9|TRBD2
CASSGGSSGSLHEQYF
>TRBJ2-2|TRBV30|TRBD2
CACGAGTRNTGELFF
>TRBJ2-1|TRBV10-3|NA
CAIRKDGVWGNEQFF
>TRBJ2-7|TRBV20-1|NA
CSARAPGPQSYEQYF
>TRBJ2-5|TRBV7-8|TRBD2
CASSLGALAGSQYF
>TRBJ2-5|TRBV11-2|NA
CASSTLKRRGPETQYF
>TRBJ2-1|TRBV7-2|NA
CASSLRGRGYNEQFF
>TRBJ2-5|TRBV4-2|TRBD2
CASSQDVGSGVQETQYF
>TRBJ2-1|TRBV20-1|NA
CSARMGVHEQFF
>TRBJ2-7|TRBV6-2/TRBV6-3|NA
CASSYSRLRQEIYEQYF
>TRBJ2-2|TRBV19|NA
CASSPRQVVPGELFF
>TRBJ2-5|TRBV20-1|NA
CSARVGWETQYF
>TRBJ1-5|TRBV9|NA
CASSVSGNNQPQHF
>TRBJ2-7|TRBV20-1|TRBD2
CSANGLAVYEQYF
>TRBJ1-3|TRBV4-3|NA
CASSQEYQDRWENTIYF
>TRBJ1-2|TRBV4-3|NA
CASSQDIRAGYGYTF